The T cell receptor (beta chain) described here comes from a study of cytomegalovirus exposure and HLA in healthy donors. Comments on this clone: Its antigen is currently unknown.

The assay was immunoSEQ multiplex PCR, and TCRdb's table has in-frame clones only and misses some. The table records approximately 180,000 clones, around nine tenths of them present only once. General observations from the study: In the roughly 130 validation repertoires, a later analysis found that first-cohort TCR clusters tended to co-occur. Most TCR sequences were rare, but some public TCRs occurred in many donors. The authors listed 150 to 200 TCR beta chains as cytomegalovirus-associated.

Sequenced input: PBMCs. This clonotype was obtained from a woman aged 30 to 39 in good health and CMV-seronegative.

The CDR3 reads CATSRDPGGTEAFF. DNA for the CDR3: TGTGCCACCAGCAGAGACCCGGGGGGGACTGAAGCTTTCTTT. This sequence joins TRBV15 and TRBJ1-1, with a tentative D call TRBD1 (5 bases). Germline V gives CDR1 LNHNV, CDR2 YYDKDF (reference sequence). Trimming removed 0 bases at V and 5 bases at J, with 10 bases between. The CDR3 sequence is 14 residues long.